The present TCR beta chain was sequenced within a study of T cell responses to AZD1222 COVID-19 vaccine. Looking at the study overall: Pooling of second doses given at about 4 or about 12 weeks was done.

Turning to this clone: The antigen is unknown.

The ends were cut back, 1 base at V and 0 bases at J, with 8 bases in the middle. CDR3 length: 15 residues. Germline lookup yields CDR1 SGHDT and CDR2 YYEEEE. Broader study findings: Donors were chiefly white British, with a greater number of females, and clonal diversity was perhaps underestimated. Repertoire sampling happened only post peak T cell response. An increase in Spike-specific TCR breadth and depth was observed after two AZD1222 doses.

Produced via immunoSEQ multiplex PCR; TCRdb's table is partial and in-frame only. This table has roughly 180,000 clones, 75% to 90% appearing once. The sample in question was peripheral blood, obtained on day 0 of AZD1222 vaccination. The chain recombines TRBV5-6 with TRBJ1-5; D unclear. The clonotype comes from an adult in good health. The CDR3 sequence is CASSLLGYSNQPQHF. The CDR3 bases are TGTGCCAGCAGCTTGTTAGGGTATAGCAATCAGCCCCAGCATTTT.